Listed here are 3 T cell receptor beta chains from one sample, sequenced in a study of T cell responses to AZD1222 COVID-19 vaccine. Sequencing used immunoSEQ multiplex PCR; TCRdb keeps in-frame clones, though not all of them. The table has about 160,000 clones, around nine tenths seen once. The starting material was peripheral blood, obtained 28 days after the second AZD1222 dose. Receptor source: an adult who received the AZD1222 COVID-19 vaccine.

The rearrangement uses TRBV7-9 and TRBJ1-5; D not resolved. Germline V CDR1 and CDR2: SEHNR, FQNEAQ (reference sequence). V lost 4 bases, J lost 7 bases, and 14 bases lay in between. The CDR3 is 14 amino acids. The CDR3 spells CASSSAGSKQPQHF. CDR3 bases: TGTGCCAGCAGCTCAGCGGGGTCGAAACAGCCCCAGCATTTT. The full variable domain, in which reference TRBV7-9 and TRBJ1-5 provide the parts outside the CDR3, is DTGVSQNPRHKITKRGQNVTFRCDPISEHNRLYWYRQTLGQGPEFLTYFQNEAQLEKSRLLSDRFSAERPKGSFSTLEIQRTEQGDSAMYLCASSSAGSKQPQHFGDGTRLSIL.

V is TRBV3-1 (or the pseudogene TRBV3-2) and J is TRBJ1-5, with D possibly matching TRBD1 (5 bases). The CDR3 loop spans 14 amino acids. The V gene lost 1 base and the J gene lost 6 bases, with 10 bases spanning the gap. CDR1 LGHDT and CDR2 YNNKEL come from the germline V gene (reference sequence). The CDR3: CASSQAGDGQPQHF. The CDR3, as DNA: TGTGCCAGCAGCCAAGCCGGGGACGGTCAGCCCCAGCATTTT.

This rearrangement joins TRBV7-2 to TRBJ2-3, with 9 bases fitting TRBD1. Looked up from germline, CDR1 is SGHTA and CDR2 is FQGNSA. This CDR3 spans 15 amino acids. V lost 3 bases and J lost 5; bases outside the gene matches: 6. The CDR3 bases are TGTGCCAGCAGCTTGAGGGACAGGGCGGGAGATACGCAGTATTTT. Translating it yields CASSLRDRAGDTQYF.